Here is one TCR beta chain with its context. Its antigen remains unidentified. This specimen comes from a study of identical twins. The study, taken as a whole, reports: Researchers reported excess low generation probability among twin-shared out-of-frame alpha sequences. Modelling approaches yielded underestimates of out-of-frame TCR alpha sharing between monozygotic twins.

Every sampled donor was Caucasian and healthy. Template switching, a step in the protocol, added a universal primer site, and cDNA carried unique molecular identifiers. TCRdb used MiXCR to reprocess the 5' RACE reads, holding one entry per CDR3 protein. Seen here are more than 350,000 distinct CDR3 sequences, approximately 8.8% observed once, and the top ten hold approximately 8.9%. V lost 2 bases and J lost 0, with 7 bases in between. Per germline, CDR1 SGHDT and CDR2 YYEEEE. This CDR3 has 14 amino acids. The chain joins TRBV5-6 to TRBJ2-3; D gene uncertain. Specimen: naive T cells sorted from blood. This TCR was recovered from a woman in her fifties or sixties in good health. CDR3 DNA: TGTGCCAGCAGCTTTTACCCTAGCACAGATACGCAGTATTTT. Its translation is CASSFYPSTDTQYF.